This TCR beta chain was recovered during a study of early T cells in non-severe SARS-CoV-2 infection. Background on the study: RNA in bulk from unsorted whole blood was sequenced, and chains were unpaired.

The CDR3 loop spans 14 amino acids. Trimming left V 5 bases short and J 0 bases short, with 8 bases between. Germline CDR1 reads MDHEN; CDR2 reads SYDVKM. A word on this clonotype: Antigen specificity is unknown.

Tagging with unique molecular identifiers was applied to individual cDNA molecules. TCRdb itself ran the 5' RACE reads through MiXCR, one entry per CDR3 protein. Of roughly 35,000 distinct CDR3 sequences detected, around 5% appear once; the ten largest clones hold approximately 30%. The study, taken as a whole, reports: Sequences matched to VDJdb favored anti-spike CD8 responses, while private and CD4 specificities were missed.

J is TRBJ2-4 and V is TRBV28, with D unresolved. Sequenced input: whole blood. The sequence came from an adult who was a healthcare worker with PCR-confirmed SARS-CoV-2 infection or an uninfected control (not recorded which). CDR3 region: CASSVRIAKNIQYF. For the CDR3, the DNA is TGTGCCAGCAGTGTCAGAATAGCCAAAAACATTCAGTACTTC.